This T cell receptor (beta chain) comes out of a study of Ad26.COV2.S vaccination and SARS-CoV-2 variants. Study in general: The donor participated in the COV1001 trial, in its Ad26.COV2.S arm. The study gave Ad26.COV2.S intramuscularly, once or twice 56 days apart. Findings and limits, study-wide: Non-spike TCR breadth did not differ much between vaccine and placebo recipients.

Treatment reported: over 15 received Ad26.COV2.S at low or high dose, single or two shots; 5 received placebo; per-sample allocation not given. Sampling took place 63 days after the first vaccine or placebo injection. Expression of Wuhan-strain SARS-CoV-2 spike came from the Ad26 vector that formed the vaccine. The protocol was immunoSEQ multiplex PCR, while the TCRdb copy is restricted to in-frame clones and leaves out a portion. This table has around 350,000 clones, 85% appearing once. The V end was cut by 0 bases, the J end by 0 bases, with 5 bases between. The CDR3 has 14 amino acids. The germline V gene encodes CDR1 SGHAT and CDR2 FQNNGV. This clone appeared a few times. Antigen unknown.

The sequenced sample was peripheral blood, obtained in a trial of Ad26.COV2.S vaccine versus placebo. The sequence was collected from a person between 18 and 65 years old who received the Ad26.COV2.S COVID-19 vaccine or a placebo. V gene TRBV11-2 combines with J gene TRBJ1-1; D not certain. CDR3 in amino acids: CASSLDLVNTEAFF. Here the CDR3 DNA reads TGTGCCAGCAGCTTAGATTTGGTGAACACTGAAGCTTTCTTT.